Below are 25 T cell receptor beta chains sequenced from a single sample in a study of PD-1 blockade in classical Hodgkin lymphoma. Following autologous stem cell transplantation, relapse occurred in every patient, and exposure to brentuximab vedotin varied. The data were produced by immunoSEQ multiplex PCR, yet TCRdb's version contains in-frame clones alone and is incomplete. The sample has fewer than 55,000 clones; 88% are singletons. Here the sequenced sample was peripheral blood mononuclear cells (PBMCs), taken at baseline. The source of these receptors is a human donor with classical Hodgkin lymphoma.

The rearrangement uses TRBV7-6 and TRBJ2-7; tentatively, D is TRBD1 or TRBD2 (5 bases each). The CDR3 runs 17 residues. CDR1 is SGHVS, CDR2 FNYEAQ, per germline. Deletions cut 5 bases from V and 2 bases from J, with 22 bases between. This chain's CDR3 is CASSTTVRGTQTYEQYF. The CDR3 nucleotides read TGTGCCAGCAGCACAACCGTCCGGGGCACCCAAACCTACGAGCAGTACTTC.

This chain connects TRBV7-6 to TRBJ2-1; D call uncertain. The length of the CDR3 is 16 residues. Germline V gene data show CDR1 as SGHVS and CDR2 as FNYEAQ. V shed 0 bases and J shed 5 bases, with 14 bases lying between them. DNA of the CDR3: TGTGCCAGCAGCTTAGCGCGTGGGCCCCTTAACAATGAGCAGTTCTTC. The encoded protein is CASSLARGPLNNEQFF.

The V and J genes are TRBV9 and TRBJ2-3, with 7 bases aligning to TRBD2. The CDR3 contains 15 residues. The junction had 4 bases not matched to a gene; V was cut back by 1 base and J by 2 bases. Germline CDR1 reads SGDLS; CDR2 reads YYNGEE. CDR3 nucleotide sequence: TGTGCCAGCAGCGTACCAGCGGGACCCACAGATACGCAGTATTTT. This encodes CASSVPAGPTDTQYF.

The J gene is TRBJ2-3, the V gene TRBV5-1; TRBD1 might be the D (5 bases). This CDR3 has 13 amino acids. Per the germline V gene, CDR1 is SGHRS and CDR2 is YFSETQ. Trimming removed 3 bases from V and 8 bases from J, with 13 bases in between. CDR3 amino acids: CASSSGPQGTQYF. The CDR3 region has the DNA TGCGCCAGCAGCTCCGGACCCCAGGGTACGCAGTATTTT. Full variable domain (missing parts from reference TRBV5-1 and TRBJ2-3): KAGVTQTPRYLIKTRGQQVTLSCSPISGHRSVSWYQQTPGQGLQFLFEYFSETQRNKGNFPGRFSGRQFSNSRSEMNVSTLELGDSALYLCASSSGPQGTQYFGPGTRLTVL.

This clone was recorded once. V and J are TRBV4-3 and TRBJ2-2; 9 bases agree with TRBD2. V lost 1 base and J lost 4; bases outside the gene matches: 10. The CDR3 length is 18 residues. Germline CDR1 reads LGHNA; CDR2 reads YSLEER. The CDR3 sequence is CASSQVGVAGAVTGELFF. The CDR3 DNA reads TGCGCCAGCAGCCAAGTAGGAGTAGCGGGGGCGGTCACCGGGGAGCTGTTTTTT.

The chain joins TRBV13 to TRBJ1-1; TRBD1 is a possible D gene (5 bases). CDR1 is PRHDT, CDR2 FYEKMQ, per germline (reference sequence). The germline V and J ends were trimmed by 5 bases and 5 bases, with 18 bases remaining between them. The CDR3 is made up of 15 amino acids. The CDR3, as DNA: TGTGCCAGCAGCCCCCTCGGGGGGTGGGAAACTGAAGCTTTCTTT. This encodes CASSPLGGWETEAFF.

The rearrangement links TRBV28 to TRBJ1-1; D is unresolved. This CDR3 spans 13 amino acids. CDR1 and CDR2 from the germline V gene are MDHEN and SYDVKM. V was clipped by 1 base and J by 2 bases, with 5 bases between them. The CDR3 loop is CASSLYANTEAFF. For the CDR3, the DNA is TGTGCCAGCAGTTTATATGCCAACACTGAAGCTTTCTTT.

In regard to this clone: The sample has other DNA sequences that encode this CDR3 too. The V gene is TRBV4-1, the J gene TRBJ2-3; unclear D gene. Per the germline V gene, CDR1 is MGHRA and CDR2 is YSYEKL. V was clipped by 1 base and J by 0 bases, with 5 bases between them. The CDR3 length is 14 residues. The CDR3 coding sequence is TGCGCCAGCAGCCAAGGGGCTAGCACAGATACGCAGTATTTT. This encodes CASSQGASTDTQYF.

This rearrangement joins TRBV12-5 to TRBJ2-1; 7 bases match TRBD2. This CDR3 contains 16 residues. V gave up 3 bases and J gave up 6 bases; unmatched junction bases: 11. Germline V lookup: CDR1 LGHNT, CDR2 FRNRAP. The CDR3 nucleotides read TGTGCTAGTGGTTTCCTCCATGGGGGGGGAATCAATGAGCAGTTCTTC. Its translation is CASGFLHGGGINEQFF.

J is TRBJ1-1 and V is TRBV6-1, with a possible D match to TRBD1 (6 bases). Trimming pared 6 bases from V and 4 bases from J, leaving 12 bases between. CDR1 and CDR2 from the germline V gene are MNHNS and SASEGT. This CDR3 is built from 13 residues. CDR3 residues: CASRTGRTTEAFF. In DNA form, the CDR3 reads TGTGCCAGCAGAACAGGGAGGACCACTGAAGCTTTCTTT.

CDR3 loop: CASSSAGSTAEAFF. Written as DNA, the CDR3 is TGTGCCAGCAGTTCCGCGGGGAGTACAGCTGAAGCTTTCTTT. The chain carries TRBV27 and TRBJ1-1; D is uncertain. The CDR3 runs to 14 residues. In germline, CDR1 is MNHEY, CDR2 SMNVEV (reference sequence). V lost 4 bases and J lost 6, with 15 bases in between.

The chain has TRBV7-9 and TRBJ2-7; 9 nucleotides align to TRBD1. This CDR3 has 16 amino acids. The V and J ends lost 1 base and 4 bases, in that order; junction bases with no gene match: 8. The germline CDR1 and CDR2 sequences are SEHNR and FQNEAQ (reference sequence). The CDR3 spells CASSLDPGQGKYEQYF. Written as DNA, the CDR3 is TGTGCCAGCAGCTTAGACCCGGGACAGGGAAAGTACGAGCAGTACTTC.

The rearrangement uses TRBV28 and TRBJ1-1; D perhaps matches TRBD1 (6 bases). V lost 10 bases and J 1 base, leaving 13 bases between the germline ends. The CDR3 contains 13 residues. From germline, CDR1 is MDHEN and CDR2 SYDVKM. CDR3 nucleotides: TGTGCCACCACGGGAGGGGGGAACACTGAAGCTTTCTTT. Translating gives CATTGGGNTEAFF.

The V and J genes are TRBV7-9 and TRBJ2-1, with 11 bases that match TRBD2. V shed 1 base, J shed 9 bases, and the junction held 8 bases outside the gene matches. Germline V CDR1 and CDR2: SEHNR, FQNEAQ (reference sequence). CDR3 length: 16 amino acids. The chain's CDR3 is CASSLVGGTSGGEQFF. The DNA of the CDR3 is TGTGCCAGCAGCTTAGTAGGGGGGACTAGCGGCGGTGAGCAGTTCTTC. Looking up the rest from reference TRBV7-9 and TRBJ2-1 gives the full variable domain: DTGVSQNPRHKITKRGQNVTFRCDPISEHNRLYWYRQTLGQGPEFLTYFQNEAQLEKSRLLSDRFSAERPKGSFSTLEIQRTEQGDSAMYLCASSLVGGTSGGEQFFGPGTRLTVL.

This chain links TRBV29-1 with TRBJ2-1, with 13 bases identical to TRBD2. CDR1 SQVTM and CDR2 ANQGSEA come from the germline V gene. The length of the CDR3 is 16 residues. V shed 1 base and J 10 bases; nucleotides not matched to a gene: 10. The CDR3 loop reads CSVEGTTSGRQEEQFF. The DNA for the CDR3 is TGCAGCGTTGAAGGGACGACTAGCGGGAGGCAGGAGGAGCAGTTCTTC.

The chain employs TRBV6-1 and TRBJ2-1; 10 bases map to TRBD2. Unmatched junction bases numbered 6, after V lost 2 bases and J lost 5 bases. There are 16 residues in the CDR3. CDR1 MNHNS and CDR2 SASEGT come from the germline V gene. DNA of the CDR3: TGTGCCAGCAGTGAACTAGCGGGAGAATCGGACAATGAGCAGTTCTTC. This encodes CASSELAGESDNEQFF.

This sequence joins TRBV19 and TRBJ1-2; D not certain. Germline V CDR1 and CDR2: LNHDA, SQIVND (reference sequence). The CDR3 is 16 amino acids. Trimming stripped 3 bases from V and 0 bases from J, with 14 bases between. The CDR3 DNA is TGTGCCAGTAGTATGGAGAGACGGTTAGCTAACTATGGCTACACCTTC. Translation: CASSMERRLANYGYTF.

The chain couples TRBV7-8 to TRBJ1-4; tentatively, D is TRBD1 (5 bases). Germline loops: CDR1 SGHVS, CDR2 FQNEAQ. The CDR3 extends over 13 amino acids. The V end was cut by 5 bases, the J end by 12 bases, with 16 bases between. The CDR3 DNA is TGTGCCAGCAGCCAGGGAGTGGTCGCGGAACTGTTTTTT. It specifies CASSQGVVAELFF.

The count of this clone is one. The rearrangement uses TRBV7-2 and TRBJ2-1; a weak D match, TRBD1 (6 bases). In germline, CDR1 is SGHTA, CDR2 FQGNSA. The V end lost 3 bases, the J end lost 1 base, and 10 bases lay between the germline ends. This CDR3 spans 15 amino acids. For the CDR3, the DNA is TGTGCCAGCAGCTTTGACAGGAATTCCTACAATGAGCAGTTCTTC. This codes for CASSFDRNSYNEQFF. The entire variable domain, with the rest obtained from reference TRBV7-2 and TRBJ2-1, is as follows: GAGVSQSPSNKVTEKGKDVELRCDPISGHTALYWYRQSLGQGLEFLIYFQGNSAPDKSGLPSDRFSAERTGGSVSTLTIQRTQQEDSAVYLCASSFDRNSYNEQFFGPGTRLTVL.

The rearrangement joins TRBV5-4 to TRBJ2-7; the match to TRBD2 covers 7 bases. Germline trimming cut 6 bases from V and 4 bases from J; bases unmatched to any gene: 10. This CDR3 region has 14 residues. CDR1 is SGHNT, CDR2 YYREEE, per germline (reference sequence). DNA of the CDR3: TGTGCCAGCATGCGGGAGCCTGGGGGTTACGAGCAGTACTTC. Residues: CASMREPGGYEQYF.

This clone has just one count. The chain combines TRBV4-2 with TRBJ1-5; TRBD1 might be the D (5 bases). V was trimmed by 0 bases and J by 3 bases, leaving 9 bases between them. Germline V gene sequence: CDR1 LGHNA, CDR2 YNFKEQ. This CDR3 is built from 15 residues. The CDR3 loop is CASSQEGGANQPQHF. In DNA, the CDR3 is TGTGCCAGCAGCCAAGAGGGAGGGGCCAATCAGCCCCAGCATTTT.

The chain uses TRBV7-9 and TRBJ2-7; 7 nucleotides align to TRBD2. V trimming: 1 base; J trimming: 7 bases; junction bases outside the gene matches: 13. In germline, CDR1 is SEHNR, CDR2 FQNEAQ (reference sequence). The CDR3 runs to 16 residues. CDR3 in amino acids: CASSLDVAGAVGEQYF. Written as DNA, the CDR3 is TGTGCCAGCAGCTTAGATGTGGCGGGAGCAGTGGGGGAGCAGTACTTC.

The CDR3 loop reads CASSVGSWTEAFF. In DNA form, the CDR3 reads TGTGCCAGCAGTGTGGGCAGTTGGACTGAAGCTTTCTTT. The J gene is TRBJ1-1, the V gene TRBV28; no reliable D call. Germline CDR1 MDHEN, CDR2 SYDVKM. V dropped 5 bases and J dropped 5 bases, with 12 bases sitting between them. The CDR3 consists of 13 residues.

V is TRBV5-1 and J is TRBJ1-2; the match to TRBD1 covers 9 bases. From germline, CDR1 is SGHRS and CDR2 YFSETQ. V dropped 1 base and J dropped 7; count of bases not matched to a gene: 5. The CDR3 is 14 residues long. The CDR3 DNA reads as TGCGCCAGCAGCTTGTACAGGGGGCGAGGTGGCTACACCTTC. Its protein product is CASSLYRGRGGYTF.

The genes are TRBV7-9 and TRBJ2-1; 7 positions agree with TRBD2. Germline loops: CDR1 SEHNR, CDR2 FQNEAQ (reference sequence). This CDR3 spans 14 amino acids. Trimming took 3 bases from V and 8 from J; bases not matched to a gene: 7. CDR3 nucleotides: TGTGCCAGCAGCTTGGCGACTAGCATGGATGAGCAGTTCTTC. Translated, it gives CASSLATSMDEQFF.